Sequencing of this T cell receptor (beta chain) was carried out in a study of T cell clonotyping in hematopoietic cell transplantation. Study observations and caveats: At the given depth, recipient repertoires were over 95% de novo clonotypes. Broader posttransplant TCR repertoire diversity was predicted by graft donor and pretransplant recipient Inverse Simpson Index values. Pathologically expanded recipient clonotypes increased progressively from day 30 to day 180 as diversity fell.

Looked up from germline, CDR1 is GTSNPN and CDR2 is SVGIG (reference sequence). V was pared by 2 bases and J by 5 bases, with 1 base of the junction left unmatched. This CDR3 spans 13 amino acids. To note about this clone: Antigen specificity is unknown.

Clones were sequenced by immunoSEQ multiplex PCR, and TCRdb holds only the in-frame ones, with some missing. The sample lists 11,000 to 15,000 clones; approximately 95% were seen once. Blood collection times were about day -28 and days 30, 100, 180 posttransplant. The chain uses TRBV30 and TRBJ2-1, with 9 bases lining up with TRBD2. The sample consisted of PBMCs, taken 30 days after allogeneic stem cell transplant. This TCR was sampled from a male patient aged 55 to 70 who had an allogeneic stem cell transplant from an unrelated donor, so the T cells may come from the graft donor. Some clones in this sample may be carry-over from other donors' samples. The CDR3 spells CAWSRLADNEQFF. The CDR3 DNA follows: TGTGCCTGGAGTCGACTAGCGGACAATGAGCAGTTCTTC.